This T cell receptor beta chain was sequenced for a study of T cells in localized non-small cell lung cancer. The CDR3 runs to 16 residues. The germline V gene encodes CDR1 SEHNR and CDR2 FQNEAQ (reference sequence). V was shortened by 5 bases and J by 3 bases, with 17 bases between the two germline ends. TCRdb's copy holds only in-frame clones and misses some; the assay was immunoSEQ multiplex PCR. Found here are over 45,000 clones, around 77% of them singletons; the top ten hold roughly a sixth. This clonotype originated in a man between 40 and 69 years old with stage I squamous cell lung carcinoma. Here the sequenced sample was peripheral blood, taken before any cancer treatment. The chain recombines TRBV7-9 with TRBJ1-3; the D is unclear. CDR3: CASSDPPGGLGNTIYF. Here the CDR3 DNA reads TGTGCCAGCAGCGACCCCCCGGGAGGACTTGGAAACACCATATATTTT.